The 7 T cell receptor beta chains below were found in one sample sequenced in a study of identical twins (dated by TCRdb to the mid-2010s). The receptor library was made with 5' RACE. Sequencer: Illumina HiSeq 2000. In-frame beta chains were kept once TCRdb had trimmed the public reads at Q25 with fastp and called clones with MiXCR. Identical CDR3 proteins give one entry, which carries the most common genes and DNA. For this sample the table gives 220,000 or so distinct CDR3 sequences, of which approximately 7% were detected only once. The ten largest make up roughly 3.7% of the sample. These same records also appear under a second study, on yellow fever vaccine responses in identical twins.

The sample comprised memory (CD45RO+) T cells sorted from blood. The cell subset or site tag for this specimen amounts to: CD45RO+ enriched T cells. Receptors were obtained from a woman under 30 in good health.

For the CDR3, the DNA is TGTGCCAGCAGCTTATGGGGGGAGAAGGCTTTCTTT. It specifies CASSLWGEKAFF. The J gene is TRBJ1-1, the V gene TRBV7-9, with a tentative D call TRBD1 (5 bases). Germline CDR1 and CDR2: SEHNR and FQNEAQ (reference sequence). Trimming cost V 2 bases and J 11 bases, with 12 bases left between them. The CDR3 covers 12 residues.

There are a few counts of this clonotype. The CDR3 spells CASRFGQGGEKLFF. Written as DNA, the CDR3 is TGCGCCAGCAGATTCGGACAGGGTGGAGAAAAACTGTTTTTT. The chain employs TRBV5-1 and TRBJ1-4; TRBD1 aligns across 8 bases. Germline V gene sequence: CDR1 SGHRS, CDR2 YFSETQ. The CDR3 runs to 14 residues. The V segment lost 5 bases and the J segment 8 bases; nucleotides outside the gene matches: 8. The variable domain in full, with the rest retrieved from reference TRBV5-1 and TRBJ1-4, is KAGVTQTPRYLIKTRGQQVTLSCSPISGHRSVSWYQQTPGQGLQFLFEYFSETQRNKGNFPGRFSGRQFSNSRSEMNVSTLELGDSALYLCASRFGQGGEKLFFGSGTQLSVL.

This clonotype came up many times. The J gene is TRBJ2-7, the V gene TRBV25-1; a weak D match, TRBD1 (6 bases). The CDR3 runs to 14 residues. The V end lost 5 bases, the J end lost 3 bases, and 14 bases lay between the germline ends. Per germline, CDR1 MGHDK and CDR2 SYGVNS. The CDR3 region has the DNA TGTGCCAGCAGTCTCGCGACAGGAAACTACGAGCAGTACTTC. Amino acids: CASSLATGNYEQYF.

This clonotype was detected a few times. The chain joins TRBV28 to TRBJ1-6, with 8 bases lining up with TRBD1. The CDR3 has 15 residues. Trimming cost V 8 bases and J 7 bases; bases outside gene matches: 10. Germline CDR1 reads MDHEN; CDR2 reads SYDVKM. The CDR3 sequence is CASASAGGENSPLHF. The DNA of the CDR3 is TGTGCCAGCGCCTCGGCAGGGGGCGAAAATTCACCCCTCCACTTT.

The chain carries TRBV3-1 and TRBJ2-7; D is possibly TRBD2 (5 bases). Trimming removed 4 bases from V and 7 bases from J, with 8 bases in between. The germline gives CDR1 LGHDT, CDR2 YNNKEL (reference sequence). The CDR3 consists of 11 residues. The CDR3 here is CASSLSGEQYF. The CDR3 nucleotides are TGTGCCAGCAGCCTGAGCGGTGAGCAGTACTTC.

With regard to this clonotype: This may arise from a read error, as a much more abundant clone is one base away. The chain employs TRBV6-5 and TRBJ2-3; D is uncertain. Trimming took 4 bases from V and 0 from J, leaving 14 bases between them. Germline CDR1 and CDR2: MNHEY and SVGAGI. The CDR3 consists of 16 residues. The CDR3 here is CASSSDSPQSTDTQYF. Here the CDR3 DNA reads TGTGCCAGCAGTTCGGATAGCCCGCAGAGCACAGATACGCAGTATTTT.

There are a few counts of this clonotype. This chain connects TRBV9 to TRBJ1-1; D uncertain. Germline CDR1 and CDR2: SGDLS and YYNGEE. Trimming removed 1 base at V and 0 bases at J, with 19 bases between. The CDR3 runs to 18 residues. Written as DNA, the CDR3 is TGTGCCAGCAGCGTACTATCGTCTCGAGGGCAGATGAACACTGAAGCTTTCTTT. This codes for CASSVLSSRGQMNTEAFF.